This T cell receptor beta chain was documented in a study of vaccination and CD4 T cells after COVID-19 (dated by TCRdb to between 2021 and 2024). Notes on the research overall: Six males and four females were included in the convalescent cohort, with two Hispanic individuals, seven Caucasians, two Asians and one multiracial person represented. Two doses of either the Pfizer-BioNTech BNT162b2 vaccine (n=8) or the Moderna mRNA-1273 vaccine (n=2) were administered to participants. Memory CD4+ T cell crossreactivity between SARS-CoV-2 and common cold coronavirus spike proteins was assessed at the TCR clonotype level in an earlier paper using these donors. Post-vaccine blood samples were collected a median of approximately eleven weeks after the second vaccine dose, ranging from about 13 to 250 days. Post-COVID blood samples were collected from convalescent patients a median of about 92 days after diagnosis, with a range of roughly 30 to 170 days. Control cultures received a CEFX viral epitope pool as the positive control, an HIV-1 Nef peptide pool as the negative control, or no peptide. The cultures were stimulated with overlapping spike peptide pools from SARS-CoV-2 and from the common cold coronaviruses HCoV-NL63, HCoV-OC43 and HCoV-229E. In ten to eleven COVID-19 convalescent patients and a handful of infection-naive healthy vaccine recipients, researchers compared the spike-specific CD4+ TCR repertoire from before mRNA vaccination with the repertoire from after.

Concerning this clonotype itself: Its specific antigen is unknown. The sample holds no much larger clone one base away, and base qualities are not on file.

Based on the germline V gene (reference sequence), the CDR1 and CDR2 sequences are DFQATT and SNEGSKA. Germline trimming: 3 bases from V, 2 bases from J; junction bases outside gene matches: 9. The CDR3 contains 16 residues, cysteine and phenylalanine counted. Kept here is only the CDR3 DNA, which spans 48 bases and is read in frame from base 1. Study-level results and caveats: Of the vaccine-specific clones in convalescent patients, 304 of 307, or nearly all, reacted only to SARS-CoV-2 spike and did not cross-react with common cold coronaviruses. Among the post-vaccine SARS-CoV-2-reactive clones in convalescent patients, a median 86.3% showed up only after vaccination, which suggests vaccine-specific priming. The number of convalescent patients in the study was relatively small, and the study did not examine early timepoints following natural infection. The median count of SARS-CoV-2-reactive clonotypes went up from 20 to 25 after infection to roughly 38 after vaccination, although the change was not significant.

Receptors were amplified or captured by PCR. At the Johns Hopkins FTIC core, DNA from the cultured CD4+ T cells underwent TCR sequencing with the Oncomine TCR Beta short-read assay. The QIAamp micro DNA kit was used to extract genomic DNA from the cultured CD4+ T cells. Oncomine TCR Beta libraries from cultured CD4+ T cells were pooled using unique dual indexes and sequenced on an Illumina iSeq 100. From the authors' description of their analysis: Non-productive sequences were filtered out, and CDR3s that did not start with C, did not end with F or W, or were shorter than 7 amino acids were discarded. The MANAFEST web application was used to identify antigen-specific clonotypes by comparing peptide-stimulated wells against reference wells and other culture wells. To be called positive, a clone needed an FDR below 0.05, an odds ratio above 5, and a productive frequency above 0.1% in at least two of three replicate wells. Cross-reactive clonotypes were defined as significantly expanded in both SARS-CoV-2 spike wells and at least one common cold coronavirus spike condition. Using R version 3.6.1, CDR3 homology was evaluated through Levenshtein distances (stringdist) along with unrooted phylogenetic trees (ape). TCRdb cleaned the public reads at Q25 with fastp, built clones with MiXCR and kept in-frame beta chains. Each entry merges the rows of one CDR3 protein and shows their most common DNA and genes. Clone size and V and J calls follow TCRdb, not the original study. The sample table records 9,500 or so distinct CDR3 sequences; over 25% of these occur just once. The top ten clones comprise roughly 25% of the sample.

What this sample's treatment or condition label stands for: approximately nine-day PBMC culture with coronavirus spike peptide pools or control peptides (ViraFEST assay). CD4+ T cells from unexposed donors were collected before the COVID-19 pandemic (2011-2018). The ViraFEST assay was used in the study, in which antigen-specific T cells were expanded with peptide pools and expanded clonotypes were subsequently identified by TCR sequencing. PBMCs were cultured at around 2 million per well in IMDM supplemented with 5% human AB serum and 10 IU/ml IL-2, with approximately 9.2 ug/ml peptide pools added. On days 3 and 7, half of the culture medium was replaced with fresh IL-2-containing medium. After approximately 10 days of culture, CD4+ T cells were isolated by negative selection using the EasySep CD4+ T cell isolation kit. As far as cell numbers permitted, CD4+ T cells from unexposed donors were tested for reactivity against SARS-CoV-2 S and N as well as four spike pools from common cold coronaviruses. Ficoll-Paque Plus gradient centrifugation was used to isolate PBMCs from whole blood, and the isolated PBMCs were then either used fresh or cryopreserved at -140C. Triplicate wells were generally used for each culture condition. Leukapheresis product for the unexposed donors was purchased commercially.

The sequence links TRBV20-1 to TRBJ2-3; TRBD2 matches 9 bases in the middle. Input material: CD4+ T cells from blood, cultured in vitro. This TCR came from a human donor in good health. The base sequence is TGCAGTGCTAGCGGTGCTAGCGGGACCGTCACAGATACGCAGTATTTT. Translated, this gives CSASGASGTVTDTQYF.